Presented here are 26 T cell receptor beta chains from one specimen sequenced in a study of blood T cells in healthy people across ages. Next came a second PCR, run for about 7 to 11 cycles, which used a sample-barcoded 5' primer along with a J-beta primer mix. MiXCR was run by TCRdb on the 5' RACE reads, yielding one entry per CDR3 protein. The data contain more than 1.4 million distinct CDR3 sequences, around 42% of them singletons. Material for sequencing was blood. These receptor sequences come from a woman aged 18-29 years in good health.

A few counts support this clonotype. This chain uses TRBV20-1 with TRBJ2-5, with 7 bases aligning to TRBD2. Germline V gene sequence: CDR1 DFQATT, CDR2 SNEGSKA (reference sequence). Germline trimming cut 3 bases from V and 1 base from J; bases unmatched to any gene: 8. The CDR3 consists of 15 residues. The CDR3 is CSASRAGYFQETQYF. CDR3 in DNA: TGCAGTGCTAGTAGAGCGGGGTATTTCCAAGAGACCCAGTACTTC.

This clonotype was picked up a small number of times. J is TRBJ2-7 and V is TRBV11-2; the match to TRBD1 covers 7 bases. Germline CDR1 is SGHAT and CDR2 is FQNNGV. The CDR3 is 15 residues long. J lost 3 bases, V lost 1 base, and 6 bases had no gene match. The CDR3 loop reads CASSLGGQSFYEQYF. CDR3 coding DNA: TGTGCCAGCAGCTTAGGGGGACAGAGTTTCTACGAGCAGTACTTC.

There are many counts of this clonotype. V usage is TRBV20-1 and J usage is TRBJ2-7; a possible D gene is TRBD2 (6 bases). Per germline, CDR1 DFQATT and CDR2 SNEGSKA (reference sequence). This CDR3 is 13 amino acids long. V dropped 3 bases and J dropped 0 bases, with 9 bases sitting between them. The CDR3 spells CSASSGSSYEQYF. The CDR3 bases are TGCAGTGCTAGCTCCGGGAGCTCCTACGAGCAGTACTTC.

The chain couples TRBV20-1 to TRBJ2-7; 14 bases are shared with TRBD2. CDR3 length: 21 amino acids. Germline lookup yields CDR1 DFQATT and CDR2 SNEGSKA (reference sequence). The V gene end was trimmed by 6 bases and the J gene end by 4 bases; junction bases not matched to a gene: 26. The CDR3 sequence: CSAQTLLTSGREISPLYEQYF. The DNA of the CDR3 is TGCAGTGCCCAAACATTACTGACTAGCGGGAGGGAGATTAGTCCCCTGTACGAGCAGTACTTC.

Remarks on this clonotype: This likely comes from a read error, as the CDR3 has no conserved phenylalanine or tryptophan at its end. The chain couples TRBV5-1 to TRBJ2-1, with a possible D match to TRBD2 (7 bases). The CDR3 contains 14 residues. V was cut by 1 base and J by 10 bases, with 15 bases left in between. CDR1 and CDR2 (germline): SGHRS, YFSETQ. The chain's CDR3 is CASSLSGGSYEQFL. The CDR3 bases are TGCGCCAGCAGCTTGTCGGGGGGCTCCTACGAGCAGTTCTTA.

In its sample, this clonotype was seen once. V is TRBV24-1 and J is TRBJ2-1; 7 bases match TRBD2. The CDR3 loop spans 18 amino acids. The junction had 8 bases not matched to a gene; V was cut back by 1 base and J by 0 bases. The germline V gene has CDR1 KGHDR and CDR2 SFDVKD. CDR3 sequence: CATSDLGLGESSYNEQFF. In DNA, the CDR3 is TGTGCCACCAGTGATTTAGGACTAGGTGAGAGCTCCTACAATGAGCAGTTCTTC.

The V and J genes are TRBV6-1 and TRBJ2-3; D is perhaps TRBD1 (6 bases). CDR3 length: 13 amino acids. V lost 5 bases, J lost 5 bases, and 11 bases lay in between. CDR1 and CDR2 (germline): MNHNS, SASEGT. The CDR3 nucleotides are TGTGCCAGCAGTACAACAGGGAGAGATACGCAGTATTTT. Translation: CASSTTGRDTQYF.

CDR3 region: CASSLSLRGADTGELFF. The CDR3 DNA follows: TGTGCCAGCAGCTTATCCCTACGGGGGGCCGACACCGGGGAGCTGTTTTTT. The genes are TRBV7-8 and TRBJ2-2; weak D call: TRBD2 (7 bases). Germline CDR1 SGHVS, CDR2 FQNEAQ. The CDR3 runs 17 residues. V lost 2 bases and J lost 3, with 16 bases in between.

This clonotype was observed a few times. The J gene is TRBJ2-7, the V gene TRBV6-1, with 8 bases identical to TRBD2. Losses at the gene ends were 4 bases for V and 4 bases for J; bases not matched to a gene: 9. The CDR3 sequence is 15 residues long. Germline loops: CDR1 MNHNS, CDR2 SASEGT. CDR3 amino acids: CASSAPAGVVYEQYF. CDR3 coding DNA: TGTGCCAGCAGTGCCCCAGCGGGAGTCGTTTACGAGCAGTACTTC.

This clonotype was picked up a small number of times. This chain uses TRBV14 with TRBJ2-1; a weak D match, TRBD1 (6 bases). CDR1 and CDR2 from the germline V gene are SGHDN and FVKESK. V gave up 4 bases and J gave up 5 bases, with 15 bases separating them. CDR3 length: 15 amino acids. In DNA, the CDR3 is TGTGCCAGCAGCCTACTACAGGGTTGGGACAATGAGCAGTTCTTC. This encodes CASSLLQGWDNEQFF.

The chain is built from TRBV9 and TRBJ1-1; 12 nucleotides match TRBD1. Germline-derived CDR1 and CDR2 are SGDLS and YYNGEE. The V and J ends lost 3 bases and 0 bases, in that order; junction bases with no gene match: 6. There are 17 residues in the CDR3. The CDR3 sequence is CASSGGTGGRVNTEAFF. DNA for the CDR3: TGTGCCAGCAGCGGTGGGACAGGGGGCCGCGTGAACACTGAAGCTTTCTTT.

This chain connects TRBV14 to TRBJ2-1; the D gene is possibly TRBD2 (6 bases). The V gene's germline CDR1 is SGHDN and CDR2 FVKESK. Trimming pared 6 bases from V and 0 bases from J, leaving 18 bases between. The CDR3 has 17 residues. CDR3 nucleotides: TGTGCCAGCAGGCACTCTGGCGGGGTCCCCTCCTACAATGAGCAGTTCTTC. Residues: CASRHSGGVPSYNEQFF. The variable domain in full, with the rest retrieved from reference TRBV14 and TRBJ2-1, is EAGVTQFPSHSVIEKGQTVTLRCDPISGHDNLYWYRRVMGKEIKFLLHFVKESKQDESGMPNNRFLAERTGGTYSTLKVQPAELEDSGVYFCASRHSGGVPSYNEQFFGPGTRLTVL.

The V and J genes are TRBV5-1 and TRBJ2-3; possibly TRBD2 for D (5 bases). CDR3 length: 12 amino acids. V gave up 5 bases and J gave up 5 bases, with 9 bases separating them. CDR1 is SGHRS and CDR2 is YFSETQ in the germline V gene. CDR3 loop: CASRDGEDTQYF. CDR3 DNA sequence: TGCGCCAGCAGAGACGGGGAAGATACGCAGTATTTT.

The chain employs TRBV6-5 and TRBJ1-1; possibly TRBD1 for D (6 bases). CDR3 size: 13 residues. Germline V lookup: CDR1 MNHEY, CDR2 SVGAGI. The V gene lost 7 bases and the J gene lost 1 base, with 10 bases spanning the gap. The CDR3 reads CASKPTGNTEAFF. Here the CDR3 DNA reads TGTGCCAGCAAGCCGACAGGGAACACTGAAGCTTTCTTT.

The chain employs TRBV10-2 and TRBJ2-1; 10 positions agree with TRBD2. The end of the DNA aligns better with TRBJ2-7, so the J call may be wrong. The V gene's germline CDR1 is WSHSY and CDR2 SAAADI. The CDR3 contains 14 residues. CDR3 DNA: TGCGCCAGCAGCGGACTAGCGGTCTACAATGAGCAGTACTTC. Protein product: CASSGLAVYNEQYF.

This clonotype has only a few counts. The genes are TRBV7-9 and TRBJ1-1; TRBD1 might be the D (5 bases). The germline gives CDR1 SEHNR, CDR2 FQNEAQ (reference sequence). CDR3 size: 18 residues. Deletions cut 4 bases from V and 1 base from J, with 22 bases between. The CDR3 loop reads CASSSDEGTGPWNTEAFF. The CDR3 region has the DNA TGTGCCAGCAGCTCCGATGAAGGCACAGGCCCTTGGAACACTGAAGCTTTCTTT.

The gene calls are TRBV5-6 and TRBJ1-6; tentatively, D is TRBD1 (5 bases). Germline V CDR1 and CDR2: SGHDT, YYEEEE. The CDR3 loop spans 15 amino acids. V lost 4 bases and J lost 3, with 11 bases in between. CDR3 in amino acids: CASSPTGDYNSPLHF. CDR3 DNA: TGTGCCAGCAGCCCAACGGGGGACTATAATTCACCCCTCCACTTT.

The sample holds a few counts of this clonotype. The V and J genes are TRBV5-6 and TRBJ2-5; D may be TRBD1 (6 bases). The germline gives CDR1 SGHDT, CDR2 YYEEEE. This CDR3 contains 17 residues. V shed 4 bases and J shed 2 bases, with 21 bases lying between them. CDR3 sequence (DNA): TGTGCCAGCAGCCGCCCGCCGGGACACCTAACGCAAGAGACCCAGTACTTC. Amino acid sequence: CASSRPPGHLTQETQYF. The complete variable domain, with remaining parts taken from reference TRBV5-6 and TRBJ2-5, reads DAGVTQSPTHLIKTRGQQVTLRCSPKSGHDTVSWYQQALGQGPQFIFQYYEEEERQRGNFPDRFSGHQFPNYSSELNVNALLLGDSALYLCASSRPPGHLTQETQYFGPGTRLLVL.

The V gene is TRBV2, the J gene TRBJ2-2, with D unclear. CDR3 size: 16 residues. Germline-derived CDR1 and CDR2 are SNHLY and FYNNEI. The V and J ends lost 0 bases and 4 bases respectively, with 12 bases between them. The CDR3 nucleotides read TGTGCCAGCAGTGAAGCAGCTGGGAAGGGCACCGGGGAGCTGTTTTTT. This sequence encodes CASSEAAGKGTGELFF.

A few counts support this clonotype. The rearrangement uses TRBV27 and TRBJ2-3, with D possibly being TRBD2 (5 bases). Per the germline V gene, CDR1 is MNHEY and CDR2 is SMNVEV (reference sequence). The CDR3 spans 15 residues. Trimming removed 5 bases at V and 1 base at J, with 13 bases between. CDR3 sequence (DNA): TGTGCCAGCAGTCAAACTAGGTTCGGCACAGATACGCAGTATTTT. Residues: CASSQTRFGTDTQYF.

V usage is TRBV25-1 and J usage is TRBJ1-3, with no clear D. CDR3 length: 13 amino acids. Germline CDR1 reads MGHDK; CDR2 reads SYGVNS. Trimming took off 4 bases at V and 4 bases at J, with 8 bases between the two ends. The CDR3: CASSAVGGNTIYF. The CDR3 region has the DNA TGTGCCAGCAGTGCGGTGGGAGGAAACACCATATATTTT. Drawing the rest from reference TRBV25-1 and TRBJ1-3, the complete variable domain is EADIYQTPRYLVIGTGKKITLECSQTMGHDKMYWYQQDPGMELHLIHYSYGVNSTEKGDLSSESTVSRIRTEHFPLTLESARPSHTSQYLCASSAVGGNTIYFGEGSWLTVV.

The rearrangement joins TRBV15 to TRBJ2-1, with D unresolved. V lost 3 bases to trimming and J lost 5 bases, with 14 bases between them. This CDR3 spans 15 amino acids. The germline V gene has CDR1 LNHNV and CDR2 YYDKDF (reference sequence). CDR3 nucleotides: TGTGCCACCAGCAGCGTGCCTAGTAGCAACAATGAGCAGTTCTTC. Translation: CATSSVPSSNNEQFF.

The CDR3 loop is CASSPAGGRGNEQFF. The CDR3 DNA is TGTGCCAGCAGCCCCGCGGGGGGGCGGGGGAATGAGCAGTTCTTC. V usage is TRBV11-2 and J usage is TRBJ2-1; 9 bases are a match to TRBD2. The germline CDR1 and CDR2 sequences are SGHAT and FQNNGV. The CDR3 runs to 15 residues. V shed 5 bases, J shed 7 bases, and the junction held 9 bases outside the gene matches.

This sequence joins TRBV27 and TRBJ2-7; D possibly corresponds to TRBD1 (6 bases). Trimming left V 8 bases short and J 0 bases short, with 17 bases between. The CDR3 runs to 15 residues. Germline V CDR1 and CDR2: MNHEY, SMNVEV (reference sequence). The CDR3 spells CASRLIDRPSYEQYF. DNA of the CDR3: TGTGCCAGCCGGCTTATAGACAGGCCCTCCTACGAGCAGTACTTC.

V and J are TRBV7-8 and TRBJ1-4; D perhaps matches TRBD1 (6 bases). This CDR3 comprises 15 residues. V lost 2 bases and J 8 bases, leaving 15 bases between the germline ends. Germline CDR1 is SGHVS and CDR2 is FQNEAQ. The CDR3 bases are TGTGCCAGCAGCTTATCCCACAGGGTGGAGGAAAAACTGTTTTTT. Its protein is CASSLSHRVEEKLFF.

The chain links TRBV5-1 to TRBJ2-7, with 9 bases lining up with TRBD2. This CDR3 has 17 residues. Trimming cost V 4 bases and J 3 bases; bases outside gene matches: 14. The V gene's germline CDR1 is SGHRS and CDR2 YFSETQ. The CDR3 loop is CASSPQGIAGVSYEQYF. DNA of the CDR3: TGCGCCAGCAGCCCCCAGGGAATAGCGGGAGTAAGCTACGAGCAGTACTTC.